The T cell receptor beta chain under discussion was sequenced for a study of blood T cells in healthy people across ages. Overall study context: For every two T cells, template switching captured about one barcoded beta molecule.

In the case of this clonotype: Its antigen remains unknown.

The authors isolated at least 7 million PBMCs per sample. Overall study results and limits: It was found that TCR beta diversity correlated strongly with the percentage of naive T cells. Because donor CMV status was unknown, expanded clonotype changes were possibly confounded.

A J-beta primer mix and a sample-barcoded 5' primer were used in a second PCR of roughly 6 to 11 cycles. One entry per CDR3 protein results from TCRdb running MiXCR on the 5' RACE reads. The top ten clones hold 22% of a sample with about 720,000 distinct CDR3 sequences, about 20% of them seen once. Trimming at V came to 0 bases and at J to 0 bases, leaving 6 bases not matched to a gene. Germline V gives CDR1 LGHDT, CDR2 YNNKEL (reference sequence). CDR3 size: 19 residues. This rearrangement joins TRBV3-1 to TRBJ2-3; 13 bases agree with TRBD2. This TCR was recovered from a man between 65 and 79 years old in good health. Sequenced sample: blood. The CDR3 sequence: CASSQDRGTSGTSTDTQYF. The CDR3 bases are TGTGCCAGCAGCCAAGATAGAGGGACTAGCGGGACTAGCACAGATACGCAGTATTTT.